The present T cell receptor (beta chain) was sequenced within a study of chemoradiotherapy in HPV16-positive cancers. Trimming pared 1 base from V and 6 bases from J, leaving 21 bases between. Germline V CDR1 and CDR2: LGHNA, YSLEER. This CDR3 is 17 amino acids long. Study-wide results and limits: Functional assays defining HPV-specific T cells used only a couple of HPV16-positive patients.

Using immunoSEQ multiplex PCR, the repertoire was profiled, and TCRdb retains in-frame clones only, with some absent. The data contain about 21,000 clones, about 89% of them singletons. With regard to this clone: Its antigen is still unknown.

The material sequenced was blood, taken from a patient who underwent chemoradiotherapy. The TCR sequence derives from a human donor with HPV-associated anogenital cancer. V gene TRBV4-3 combines with J gene TRBJ1-1; D possibly corresponds to TRBD1 (5 bases). The CDR3 coding sequence is TGCGCCAGCAGCCAAGCGGAACTTGGGTCCGGGGACCCTGAAGCTTTCTTT. Its protein product is CASSQAELGSGDPEAFF.